The 26 T cell receptor beta chains below were found in one sample sequenced in a study of T cell responses to AZD1222 COVID-19 vaccine. The protocol was immunoSEQ multiplex PCR, while the TCRdb copy is restricted to in-frame clones and leaves out a portion. This table has roughly 120,000 clones, approximately 85% appearing once. The material sequenced was peripheral blood, taken on day 0 of MenACWY control vaccination. The receptors originated from an adult in good health.

With respect to this clone: The germline gene is not matched at one end of the junction; a read error may be the cause. J is TRBJ2-2 and V is TRBV7-9, with D perhaps matching TRBD1 (6 bases). Germline loops: CDR1 SEHNR, CDR2 FQNEAQ (reference sequence). CDR3 length equals 15 residues. DNA of the CDR3: TGTGCCACCACCTCCGGGCAGGGGAACCCCGGGGAGCTGTTTTTT. This translates into CATTSGQGNPGELFF.

This clone has only one observation. The rearrangement links TRBV19 to TRBJ1-6, with a tentative D call TRBD1 (6 bases). Trimming shortened V by 3 bases and J by 6 bases, and 15 bases separated the two germline ends. The V gene's germline CDR1 is LNHDA and CDR2 SQIVND (reference sequence). The CDR3 is 16 amino acids. CDR3 amino acids: CASSIARGQPNSPLHF. The CDR3 DNA is TGTGCCAGTAGTATTGCAAGAGGACAGCCTAATTCACCCCTCCACTTT.

The chain links TRBV4-3 to TRBJ1-2, with a weak D call TRBD1 (5 bases). Trimming cost V 0 bases and J 6 bases, with 11 bases left between them. The CDR3 runs to 14 residues. From germline, CDR1 is LGHNA and CDR2 YSLEER. The CDR3 DNA is TGCGCCAGCAGCCAAGAAGGTTGGGGGAATGGCTACACCTTC. Translating gives CASSQEGWGNGYTF.

V gene TRBV24-1 combines with J gene TRBJ2-3; 8 bases match TRBD2. The CDR3 sequence is 17 residues long. Germline trimming cut 3 bases from V and 2 bases from J; bases unmatched to any gene: 9. Germline V gives CDR1 KGHDR, CDR2 SFDVKD. The CDR3 sequence is CATSDKGLAGSTDTQYF. DNA of the CDR3: TGTGCCACCAGTGATAAGGGGCTAGCGGGCTCCACAGATACGCAGTATTTT.

V gene TRBV3-1 (or the pseudogene TRBV3-2) combines with J gene TRBJ1-5; tentative D call: TRBD1 (5 bases). Trimming stripped 4 bases from V and 7 bases from J, with 8 bases between. The CDR3 runs to 12 residues. Germline V gives CDR1 LGHDT, CDR2 YNNKEL (reference sequence). The CDR3 DNA sequence: TGTGCCAGCAGCCTCCAGGGACAGCCCCAGCATTTT. Protein: CASSLQGQPQHF.

The chain uses TRBV5-1 and TRBJ1-3; possibly TRBD1 for D (6 bases). V was clipped by 3 bases and J by 2 bases, with 18 bases between them. Germline assignment: CDR1 SGHRS and CDR2 YFSETQ. The CDR3 runs to 17 residues. CDR3 in DNA: TGCGCCAGCAGCTCCTACACTCCCGGGACACCTGGAAACACCATATATTTT. Protein: CASSSYTPGTPGNTIYF.

This chain uses TRBV28 with TRBJ1-2, with a tentative D call TRBD1 (5 bases). CDR1 and CDR2 from the germline V gene are MDHEN and SYDVKM. This CDR3 contains 15 residues. Trimming removed 5 bases from V and 8 bases from J, with 21 bases in between. CDR3 in amino acids: CASSAQGAPAGGYTF. The CDR3 region has the DNA TGTGCCAGCAGTGCCCAGGGTGCCCCCGCTGGGGGCTACACCTTC.

The chain links TRBV11-2 to TRBJ1-2, with 8 nucleotides matching TRBD1. The germline CDR1 and CDR2 sequences are SGHAT and FQNNGV. This CDR3 comprises 14 residues. The trim removed 5 bases at V and 6 bases at J, leaving 8 bases unmatched. The CDR3 bases are TGTGCCAGCAGCATGGACAGGGTCGTTCATGGCTACACCTTC. It translates to CASSMDRVVHGYTF.

The chain combines TRBV4-3 with TRBJ2-7; a possible D gene is TRBD1 (5 bases). The CDR3 totals 14 residues. Per the germline V gene, CDR1 is LGHNA and CDR2 is YSLEER. V lost 0 bases, J lost 6 bases, and 12 bases lay in between. Here the CDR3 reads CASSQDQGSTEQYF. The CDR3 nucleotides are TGCGCCAGCAGCCAAGATCAGGGTTCGACCGAGCAGTACTTC.

CDR3 protein: CASSYSDRSNQPQHF. As DNA, the CDR3 is TGTGCCAGCAGTTACTCCGACCGTAGCAATCAGCCCCAGCATTTT. The chain uses TRBV6-6 and TRBJ1-5; no clear D. Germline lookup yields CDR1 MNHNY and CDR2 SVGAGI (reference sequence). Trimming took 0 bases from V and 0 from J, leaving 6 bases between them. The CDR3 loop spans 15 amino acids.

The chain recombines TRBV6-5 with TRBJ2-2; 11 positions match TRBD1. Germline loops: CDR1 MNHEY, CDR2 SVGAGI. The J segment lost 5 bases and the V segment lost 9 bases, leaving 8 bases of the junction unmatched. The CDR3 covers 15 residues. This chain's CDR3 is CASTPDRGRTGELFF. DNA of the CDR3: TGTGCCAGTACCCCGGACAGGGGGCGAACCGGGGAGCTGTTTTTT.

This clone rates as medium-sized. The V and J genes are TRBV10-3 and TRBJ2-7; 9 bases agree with TRBD1. Germline V gene data show CDR1 as ENHRY and CDR2 as SYGVKD. This CDR3 has 15 residues. The V segment lost 4 bases and the J segment 3 bases; nucleotides outside the gene matches: 7. This CDR3 is CAISATGTGHYEQYF. In DNA form, the CDR3 reads TGTGCCATCAGTGCTACCGGGACAGGGCACTACGAGCAGTACTTC.

The chain links TRBV3-1 (or the pseudogene TRBV3-2) to TRBJ2-7, with D possibly TRBD2 on 5 matching bases. This CDR3 has 14 residues. V shed 1 base and J shed 2 bases, with 9 bases lying between them. Germline V lookup: CDR1 LGHDT, CDR2 YNNKEL (reference sequence). The chain's CDR3 is CASSQAGVAYEQYF. CDR3 DNA: TGTGCCAGCAGCCAAGCCGGGGTAGCCTACGAGCAGTACTTC.

The genes are TRBV7-2 and TRBJ2-2, with D perhaps TRBD1 (6 bases). This CDR3 contains 15 residues. V was clipped by 5 bases and J by 6 bases, with 16 bases between them. Germline values: CDR1 SGHTA, CDR2 FQGNSA. The CDR3 here is CASSRRTVGAGELFF. The CDR3 DNA is TGTGCCAGCAGCCGCAGGACAGTCGGCGCCGGGGAGCTGTTTTTT.

The rearrangement links TRBV19 to TRBJ1-6; 8 bases line up with TRBD1. The CDR3 sequence is 18 residues long. The ends lost 8 bases at V and 4 bases at J; junction bases unmatched: 16. Germline CDR1 is LNHDA and CDR2 is SQIVND (reference sequence). The CDR3 is CASGTGTGRPGYNSPLHF. CDR3 bases: TGTGCCAGTGGGACCGGGACAGGACGCCCGGGGTATAATTCACCCCTCCACTTT.

This clone was recorded only once. This chain uses TRBV5-5 with TRBJ1-2; D is unclear. Trimming pared 2 bases from V and 3 bases from J, leaving 8 bases between. Germline values: CDR1 SGHKS, CDR2 YYEKEE (reference sequence). The CDR3 runs 13 residues. The CDR3 is CASSLNRDYGYTF. CDR3 coding DNA: TGTGCCAGCAGCTTAAATCGAGACTATGGCTACACCTTC.

The chain has TRBV3-1 (or the pseudogene TRBV3-2) and TRBJ1-2, with D tentatively TRBD1 (5 bases). This CDR3 comprises 14 residues. The germline gives CDR1 LGHDT, CDR2 YNNKEL (reference sequence). V shed 2 bases and J shed 4 bases, with 11 bases lying between them. CDR3 residues: CASSQWTGTYGYTF. The CDR3 nucleotides are TGTGCCAGCAGCCAATGGACGGGGACCTATGGCTACACCTTC.

The chain carries TRBV18 and TRBJ2-6; perhaps TRBD1 as D (5 bases). Germline V gene sequence: CDR1 KGHSH, CDR2 LQKENI. V was cut by 2 bases and J by 0 bases, with 14 bases left in between. This CDR3 has 18 residues. The CDR3 DNA follows: TGTGCCAGCTCACCAGCCGAGCAGGGCTACTCTGGGGCCAACGTCCTGACTTTC. Amino acids: CASSPAEQGYSGANVLTF.

This chain connects TRBV11-2 to TRBJ2-7; 12 bases line up with TRBD2. CDR3 size: 14 residues. V trimming: 1 base; J trimming: 9 bases; junction bases outside the gene matches: 4. CDR1 is SGHAT, CDR2 FQNNGV, per germline. The CDR3 nucleotides are TGTGCCAGCAGCTTAGGACTAGCGGGGGCTAGGCAGTACTTC. Amino acids: CASSLGLAGARQYF.

This chain joins TRBV19 and TRBJ1-2; no definite D call. CDR1 is LNHDA and CDR2 is SQIVND in the germline V gene (reference sequence). CDR3 length equals 16 residues. The germline V and J ends were trimmed by 7 bases and 5 bases, with 23 bases remaining between them. In DNA, the CDR3 is TGTGCCAGTAATCCGAACCGGGCCGGTCGAACATATGGCTACACCTTC. Encoded protein: CASNPNRAGRTYGYTF.

The V gene is TRBV7-2, the J gene TRBJ1-4; 7 bases are a match to TRBD1. The J segment lost 5 bases and the V segment lost 1 base, leaving 10 bases of the junction unmatched. The CDR3 is made up of 17 amino acids. Germline V gene lookup returns CDR1 SGHTA and CDR2 FQGNSA. The CDR3 DNA is TGTGCCAGCAGCTTAGGACAGGGAGCAAACCCGAATGAAAAACTGTTTTTT. Residues: CASSLGQGANPNEKLFF.

The rearrangement uses TRBV15 and TRBJ1-5; D not resolved. This CDR3 is 16 amino acids long. Germline V gene data show CDR1 as LNHNV and CDR2 as YYDKDF (reference sequence). The V end was cut by 2 bases, the J end by 1 base, with 12 bases between. Here the CDR3 reads CATSRRSGESNQPQHF. CDR3 bases: TGTGCCACCAGCAGAAGATCTGGGGAGAGCAATCAGCCCCAGCATTTT. The full variable domain, rest sourced from reference TRBV15 and TRBJ1-5, is DAMVIQNPRYQVTQFGKPVTLSCSQTLNHNVMYWYQQKSSQAPKLLFHYYDKDFNNEADTPDNFQSRRPNTSFCFLDIRSPGLGDTAMYLCATSRRSGESNQPQHFGDGTRLSIL.

The V gene is TRBV10-2, the J gene TRBJ1-1; D is uncertain. V was cut by 2 bases and J by 6 bases, with 13 bases left in between. Germline V CDR1 and CDR2: WSHSY, SAAADI. This CDR3 spans 14 amino acids. The CDR3 spells CASSENMAAPEAFF. In DNA form, the CDR3 reads TGCGCCAGCAGTGAGAACATGGCGGCTCCTGAAGCTTTCTTT.

The chain recombines TRBV13 with TRBJ1-2; 8 bases fit TRBD1. In germline, CDR1 is PRHDT, CDR2 FYEKMQ (reference sequence). V shed 0 bases and J 2 bases; nucleotides not matched to a gene: 11. The CDR3 has 18 amino acids. The CDR3 bases are TGTGCCAGCAGCTTAGGAGGGACAGGAGTCAGTCAAAACTATGGCTACACCTTC. This sequence encodes CASSLGGTGVSQNYGYTF.

The chain recombines TRBV20-1 with TRBJ1-2, with D possibly matching TRBD1 (5 bases). Germline values: CDR1 DFQATT, CDR2 SNEGSKA (reference sequence). The CDR3 contains 14 residues. V was shortened by 3 bases and J by 5 bases, with 16 bases between the two germline ends. The CDR3 DNA sequence: TGCAGTGCTAGTCTTGGGACGGGGGTTTATGGCTACACCTTC. This codes for CSASLGTGVYGYTF.

The chain recombines TRBV11-2 with TRBJ2-7, with 7 bases lining up with TRBD1. The J segment lost 0 bases and the V segment lost 6 bases, leaving 8 bases of the junction unmatched. CDR3 length: 15 residues. Germline assignment: CDR1 SGHAT and CDR2 FQNNGV. The CDR3 loop reads CASRDPDRSSYEQYF. The CDR3 region has the DNA TGTGCCAGCAGAGACCCGGACAGGAGCTCCTACGAGCAGTACTTC.